One sample yielded the 25 T cell receptor beta chains listed below, sequenced in a study of blood T cell repertoires in COVID-19. Libraries were prepared by immunoSEQ multiplex PCR; TCRdb keeps only in-frame clonotypes and omits some of them. The sample includes around 100,000 clones, 88% of them seen just once. Sequencing was carried out using peripheral blood. These receptors originate from an elderly man with acute or convalescent COVID-19.

J is TRBJ2-1 and V is TRBV19; 12 nucleotides line up with TRBD2. CDR1 and CDR2 from the germline V gene are LNHDA and SQIVND (reference sequence). V was pared by 1 base and J by 8 bases, with 6 bases of the junction left unmatched. The CDR3 has 16 residues. The CDR3 DNA reads TGTGCCAGTAGTATAGCACGGACTAGCGGGGAACATGAGCAGTTCTTC. Protein: CASSIARTSGEHEQFF.

The table lists this clone with a count of one. The rearrangement links TRBV25-1 to TRBJ1-3, with D maybe TRBD1 (6 bases). Trimming stripped 3 bases from V and 8 bases from J, with 14 bases between. The V gene's germline CDR1 is MGHDK and CDR2 SYGVNS. This CDR3 contains 14 residues. The CDR3 protein is CASSDWTATHTIYF. The DNA of the CDR3 is TGTGCCAGCAGTGATTGGACAGCTACTCACACCATATATTTT.

The chain carries TRBV30 and TRBJ2-1; D not resolved. CDR3 length equals 14 residues. The germline V gene encodes CDR1 GTSNPN and CDR2 SVGIG (reference sequence). Trimming left V 2 bases short and J 7 bases short, with 15 bases between. Here the CDR3 DNA reads TGTGCCTGGAGTCCCGGTAGCCCCAATAATGAGCAGTTCTTC. The encoded protein is CAWSPGSPNNEQFF.

This clone was found a few times. CDR3 sequence reads: CASSLSGYGYTF. The CDR3 DNA reads as TGTGCCAGCAGCTTATCGGGGTATGGCTACACCTTC. V usage is TRBV7-2 and J usage is TRBJ1-2; D not resolved. Germline CDR1 SGHTA, CDR2 FQGNSA. The CDR3 spans 12 residues. Trimming cost V 2 bases and J 5 bases, with 6 bases left between them.

This chain links TRBV25-1 with TRBJ1-2; TRBD1 might be the D (6 bases). Germline V gene data show CDR1 as MGHDK and CDR2 as SYGVNS. V lost 2 bases and J 8 bases, leaving 18 bases between the germline ends. The CDR3 length is 15 residues. CDR3 sequence reads: CASSEPQGSIGGYTF. The CDR3 nucleotides read TGTGCCAGCAGTGAACCTCAGGGGAGTATTGGGGGCTACACCTTC.

V and J are TRBV5-4 and TRBJ2-1, with D perhaps matching TRBD1 (5 bases). The V end lost 0 bases, the J end lost 11 bases, and 15 bases lay between the germline ends. In germline, CDR1 is SGHNT, CDR2 YYREEE (reference sequence). The CDR3 totals 14 residues. Here the CDR3 reads CASSLDLTESKQFF. The DNA of the CDR3 is TGTGCCAGCAGCTTGGACTTGACAGAGAGCAAGCAGTTCTTC.

This clone occurred once. This sequence joins TRBV5-1 and TRBJ2-1, with a weak D call TRBD2 (5 bases). In germline, CDR1 is SGHRS, CDR2 YFSETQ. The CDR3 totals 15 residues. The V end was cut by 4 bases, the J end by 2 bases, with 13 bases between. The CDR3 bases are TGCGCCAGCAGCCGGAGGATGGTTGCCTACAATGAGCAGTTCTTC. This codes for CASSRRMVAYNEQFF.

The chain employs TRBV5-1 and TRBJ2-1, with D perhaps TRBD2 (7 bases). CDR1 and CDR2 (germline): SGHRS, YFSETQ. Trimming took off 1 base at V and 4 bases at J, with 12 bases between the two ends. The CDR3 loop spans 15 amino acids. CDR3 in DNA: TGCGCCAGCAGCTTGTCGGGGGGCTCGTACAATGAGCAGTTCTTC. It codes for CASSLSGGSYNEQFF. The variable domain in full, completed from reference TRBV5-1 and TRBJ2-1, reads KAGVTQTPRYLIKTRGQQVTLSCSPISGHRSVSWYQQTPGQGLQFLFEYFSETQRNKGNFPGRFSGRQFSNSRSEMNVSTLELGDSALYLCASSLSGGSYNEQFFGPGTRLTVL.

The chain employs TRBV7-2 and TRBJ1-5, with D possibly TRBD1 on 5 matching bases. Germline CDR1 reads SGHTA; CDR2 reads FQGNSA. The V gene lost 0 bases and the J gene lost 3 bases, with 15 bases spanning the gap. This CDR3 contains 17 residues. As DNA, the CDR3 is TGTGCCAGCAGCTTAGCAGGGGCCCTACTGATCAATCAGCCCCAGCATTTT. Its protein is CASSLAGALLINQPQHF.

This clone came up a few times. The V gene is TRBV6-5, the J gene TRBJ1-5, with D perhaps matching TRBD1 (5 bases). The germline gives CDR1 MNHEY, CDR2 SVGAGI. V was pared by 2 bases and J by 6 bases, with 8 bases between. The CDR3 runs to 13 residues. The CDR3 nucleotides read TGTGCCAGCAGTTACGGCACAGGTCAGCCCCAGCATTTT. Translating gives CASSYGTGQPQHF.

The chain recombines TRBV10-1 with TRBJ2-7, with a weak D call TRBD1 (6 bases). Per germline, CDR1 WNHNN and CDR2 SYGVQD (reference sequence). V gave up 4 bases and J gave up 4 bases, with 8 bases separating them. The CDR3 is 12 residues long. The CDR3 region is CASSGGGYEQYF. The CDR3 DNA reads TGCGCCAGCAGTGGAGGGGGTTACGAGCAGTACTTC.

V gene TRBV10-3 combines with J gene TRBJ1-1; TRBD1 might be the D (5 bases). V was shortened by 6 bases and J by 0 bases, with 11 bases between the two germline ends. Germline V gene lookup returns CDR1 ENHRY and CDR2 SYGVKD. This CDR3 is 14 amino acids long. The CDR3 DNA follows: TGTGCCATCAGCCCCTTGGGGCTGAACACTGAAGCTTTCTTT. Residues: CAISPLGLNTEAFF.

The rearrangement links TRBV3-1 (or the pseudogene TRBV3-2) to TRBJ1-1; TRBD1 aligns across 7 bases. Germline V lookup: CDR1 LGHDT, CDR2 YNNKEL (reference sequence). The CDR3 has 17 amino acids. Unmatched junction bases numbered 8, after V lost 1 base and J lost 0 bases. The CDR3 is CASSQVGGWGMNTEAFF. The CDR3 DNA follows: TGTGCCAGCAGCCAAGTAGGGGGCTGGGGTATGAACACTGAAGCTTTCTTT.

The gene calls are TRBV7-9 and TRBJ2-5, with 9 bases fitting TRBD2. After removal of 1 base from V and 5 bases from J, the junction contained 11 bases not matched to a gene. The CDR3 has 17 amino acids. CDR1 is SEHNR and CDR2 is FQNEAQ in the germline V gene (reference sequence). CDR3 DNA: TGTGCCAGCAGCTTAGGTAGCGGGGGATCCTACAGGGAGACCCAGTACTTC. Translated: CASSLGSGGSYRETQYF.

The chain combines TRBV19 with TRBJ1-1, with TRBD1 identical over 8 bases. The germline V gene encodes CDR1 LNHDA and CDR2 SQIVND (reference sequence). The CDR3 runs to 16 residues. Trimming took 7 bases from V and 1 from J; bases not matched to a gene: 11. CDR3 sequence: CASNFPGQVTNTEAFF. The CDR3, as DNA: TGTGCCAGTAACTTTCCGGGACAGGTGACGAACACTGAAGCTTTCTTT.

The gene calls are TRBV28 and TRBJ1-1; D uncertain. The CDR3 runs 14 residues. V lost 6 bases and J lost 2, with 13 bases in between. Germline V gene lookup returns CDR1 MDHEN and CDR2 SYDVKM. In DNA form, the CDR3 reads TGTGCCAGCAGGCCGGACTCTTCAAACACTGAAGCTTTCTTT. Translated: CASRPDSSNTEAFF.

The rearrangement links TRBV3-1 (or the pseudogene TRBV3-2) to TRBJ1-5, with 9 nucleotides matching TRBD1. The length of the CDR3 is 15 residues. Germline values: CDR1 LGHDT, CDR2 YNNKEL (reference sequence). J was trimmed by 4 bases and V by 4 bases; bases with no gene match: 5. CDR3 sequence: CASSRQGTGNQPQHF. In nucleotides, the CDR3 is TGTGCCAGCAGCCGACAAGGGACAGGGAATCAGCCCCAGCATTTT.

The V gene is TRBV7-3, the J gene TRBJ2-3; 7 bases map to TRBD1. V lost 5 bases, J lost 0 bases, and 8 bases stayed unmatched. The germline gives CDR1 SGHTA, CDR2 FQGTGA. CDR3 size: 16 residues. This chain's CDR3 is CASSLQGRSSTDTQYF. The CDR3 DNA is TGTGCCAGCAGCCTACAGGGGAGATCGAGCACAGATACGCAGTATTTT.

The chain recombines TRBV5-6 with TRBJ1-5; D is possibly TRBD1 (5 bases). CDR1 is SGHDT, CDR2 YYEEEE, per germline. Trimming stripped 1 base from V and 6 bases from J, with 11 bases between. The CDR3 contains 14 residues. The CDR3, as DNA: TGTGCCAGCAGCTTGAAGGGGATTTCTCAGCCCCAGCATTTT. It codes for CASSLKGISQPQHF. Looking up the rest from reference TRBV5-6 and TRBJ1-5 gives the full variable domain: DAGVTQSPTHLIKTRGQQVTLRCSPKSGHDTVSWYQQALGQGPQFIFQYYEEEERQRGNFPDRFSGHQFPNYSSELNVNALLLGDSALYLCASSLKGISQPQHFGDGTRLSIL.

This chain connects TRBV18 to TRBJ2-5, with a tentative D call TRBD2 (6 bases). CDR1 and CDR2 (germline): KGHSH, LQKENI. V lost 5 bases and J 2 bases, leaving 9 bases between the germline ends. This CDR3 has 13 residues. The CDR3 nucleotides read TGTGCCAGCTCAGGCGGGACTCAAGAGACCCAGTACTTC. Encoded protein: CASSGGTQETQYF.

The chain recombines TRBV3-1 (or the pseudogene TRBV3-2) with TRBJ1-4; 8 bases are a match to TRBD1. Germline CDR1 reads LGHDT; CDR2 reads YNNKEL (reference sequence). This CDR3 has 16 residues. Trimming took 0 bases from V and 7 from J; bases not matched to a gene: 7. CDR3 nucleotide sequence: TGTGCCAGCAGCCAAGAAACGGGGACAGGTCTTGAAAAACTGTTTTTT. Encoded protein: CASSQETGTGLEKLFF.

This chain uses TRBV9 with TRBJ1-1; D is perhaps TRBD1 (5 bases). The V end was cut by 0 bases, the J end by 0 bases, with 18 bases between. Germline-derived CDR1 and CDR2 are SGDLS and YYNGEE. The CDR3 covers 18 residues. The CDR3 region is CASSVGLGNGGLNTEAFF. In DNA, the CDR3 is TGTGCCAGCAGCGTAGGTTTGGGGAATGGGGGGTTGAACACTGAAGCTTTCTTT.

This clone has a handful of counts. This chain joins TRBV19 and TRBJ1-4; the match to TRBD1 covers 9 bases. CDR1 is LNHDA, CDR2 SQIVND, per germline (reference sequence). The ends lost 5 bases at V and 8 bases at J; junction bases unmatched: 9. The CDR3 is 15 residues long. This CDR3 is CASSDRGGLGEKLFF. CDR3 nucleotides: TGTGCCAGTAGTGACAGGGGGGGATTGGGCGAAAAACTGTTTTTT.

The V and J genes are TRBV5-8 and TRBJ1-1; 8 positions match TRBD1. V lost 5 bases, J lost 5 bases, and 8 bases stayed unmatched. CDR3 length: 14 residues. Per the germline V gene, CDR1 is SGHTS and CDR2 is YDEGEE. The CDR3 loop is CASSLNRGRTEAFF. The CDR3 bases are TGTGCCAGCAGTTTAAACAGGGGGAGGACTGAAGCTTTCTTT.

J is TRBJ2-1 and V is TRBV19; 13 bases match TRBD2. V shed 7 bases, J shed 0 bases, and the junction held 6 bases outside the gene matches. Germline V CDR1 and CDR2: LNHDA, SQIVND (reference sequence). The CDR3 covers 17 residues. The CDR3 DNA reads TGTGCCAGTATCCGGACTAGCGGGGGAAGCTCCTACAATGAGCAGTTCTTC. This encodes CASIRTSGGSSYNEQFF. Looking up the rest from reference TRBV19 and TRBJ2-1 gives the full variable domain: DGGITQSPKYLFRKEGQNVTLSCEQNLNHDAMYWYRQDPGQGLRLIYYSQIVNDFQKGDIAEGYSVSREKKESFPLTVTSAQKNPTAFYLCASIRTSGGSSYNEQFFGPGTRLTVL.